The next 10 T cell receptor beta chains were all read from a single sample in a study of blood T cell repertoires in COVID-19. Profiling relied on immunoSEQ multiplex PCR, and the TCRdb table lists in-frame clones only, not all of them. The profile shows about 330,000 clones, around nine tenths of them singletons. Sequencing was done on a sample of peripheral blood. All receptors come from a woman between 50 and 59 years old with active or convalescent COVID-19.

The CDR3 spells CASSAVLNQPQHF. The CDR3 DNA is TGTGCCAGCAGTGCGGTACTAAATCAGCCCCAGCATTTT. This rearrangement joins TRBV12-3 or TRBV12-4 to TRBJ1-5; no clear D. This CDR3 comprises 13 residues. With 5 bases removed from V and 4 bases from J, the gap between germline ends came to 9 bases.

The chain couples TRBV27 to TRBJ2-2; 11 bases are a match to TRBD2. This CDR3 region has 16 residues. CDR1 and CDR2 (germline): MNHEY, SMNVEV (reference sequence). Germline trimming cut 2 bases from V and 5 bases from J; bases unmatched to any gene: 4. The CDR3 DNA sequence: TGTGCCAGCAGTTTACTAGCGGGAGGAGGAACCGGGGAGCTGTTTTTT. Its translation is CASSLLAGGGTGELFF.

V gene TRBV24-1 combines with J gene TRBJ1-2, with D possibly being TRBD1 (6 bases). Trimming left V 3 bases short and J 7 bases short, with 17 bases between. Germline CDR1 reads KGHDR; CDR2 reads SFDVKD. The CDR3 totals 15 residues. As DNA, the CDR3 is TGTGCCACCAGTGATGACCAGGGGCAAGGGCGTGGCTACACCTTC. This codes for CATSDDQGQGRGYTF.

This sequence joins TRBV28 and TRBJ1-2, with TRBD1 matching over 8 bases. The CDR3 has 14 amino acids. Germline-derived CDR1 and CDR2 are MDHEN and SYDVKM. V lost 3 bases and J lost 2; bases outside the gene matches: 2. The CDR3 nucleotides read TGTGCCAGCAGTTTTGGACAGGGAAACTATGGCTACACCTTC. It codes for CASSFGQGNYGYTF.

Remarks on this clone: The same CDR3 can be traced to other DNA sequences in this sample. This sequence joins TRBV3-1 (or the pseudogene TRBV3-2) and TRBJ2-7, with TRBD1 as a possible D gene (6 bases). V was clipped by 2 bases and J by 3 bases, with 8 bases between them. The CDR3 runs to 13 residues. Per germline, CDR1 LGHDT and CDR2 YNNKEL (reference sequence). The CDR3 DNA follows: TGTGCCAGCAGCCAAAGAGGGGGCTACGAGCAGTACTTC. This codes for CASSQRGGYEQYF.

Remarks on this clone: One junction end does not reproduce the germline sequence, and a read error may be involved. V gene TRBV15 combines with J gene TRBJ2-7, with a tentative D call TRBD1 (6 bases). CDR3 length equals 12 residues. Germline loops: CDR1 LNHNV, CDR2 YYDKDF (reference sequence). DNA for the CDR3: TGTGCCACCAGCATCGACCGGGACACCCTTCACTTC. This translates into CATSIDRDTLHF.

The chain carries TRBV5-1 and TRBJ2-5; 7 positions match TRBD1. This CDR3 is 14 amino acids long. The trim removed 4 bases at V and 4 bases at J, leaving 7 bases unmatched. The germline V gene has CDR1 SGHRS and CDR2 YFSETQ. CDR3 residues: CASSVTGTAETQYF. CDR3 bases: TGCGCCAGCAGCGTTACGGGGACAGCAGAGACCCAGTACTTC. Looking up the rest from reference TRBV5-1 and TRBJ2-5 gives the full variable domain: KAGVTQTPRYLIKTRGQQVTLSCSPISGHRSVSWYQQTPGQGLQFLFEYFSETQRNKGNFPGRFSGRQFSNSRSEMNVSTLELGDSALYLCASSVTGTAETQYFGPGTRLLVL.

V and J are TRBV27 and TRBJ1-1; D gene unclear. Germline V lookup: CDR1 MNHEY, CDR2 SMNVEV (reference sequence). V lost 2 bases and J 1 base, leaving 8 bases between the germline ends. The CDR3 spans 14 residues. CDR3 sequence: CASSLKLENTEAFF. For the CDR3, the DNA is TGTGCCAGCAGTTTAAAATTAGAGAACACTGAAGCTTTCTTT.

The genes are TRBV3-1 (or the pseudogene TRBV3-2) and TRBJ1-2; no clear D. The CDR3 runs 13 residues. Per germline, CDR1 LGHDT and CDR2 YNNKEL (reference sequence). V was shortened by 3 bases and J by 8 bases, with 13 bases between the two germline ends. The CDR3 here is CASSQILWEGYTF. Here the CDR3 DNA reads TGTGCCAGCAGCCAGATCTTATGGGAGGGCTACACCTTC.

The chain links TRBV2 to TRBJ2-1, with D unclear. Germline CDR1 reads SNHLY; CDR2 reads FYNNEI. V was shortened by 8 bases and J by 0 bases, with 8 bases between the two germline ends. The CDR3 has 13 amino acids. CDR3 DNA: TGTGCCAGCGCAGTCAGCTCCTACAATGAGCAGTTCTTC. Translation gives CASAVSSYNEQFF.